A selection of T cell receptor beta chains follows, all from one sample in a study of T cell changes during pregnancy in multiple sclerosis. Sequencing used immunoSEQ multiplex PCR; TCRdb keeps in-frame clones, though not all of them. The sample has under 65,000 clones, around 90% seen once. The source material was peripheral blood, sampled in the first trimester of pregnancy. The receptors here all came from a female donor in good health, enrolled as a control in a pregnancy study. CDR3s include the opening cysteine and the closing phenylalanine or tryptophan. Each record gives: clone size, V gene, D gene, J gene, CDR3 length, CDR3 DNA, CDR3 protein. A D gene is named only where the DNA matches it firmly. Clone size is not always given. Where it is, it says once, few, many or a class for expanded clones.

>.|TRBV10-3|TRBD1|TRBJ1-1|16
TGTGCCATCAGCCGCGGACAGGGGAGTATGAACACTGAAGCTTTCTTT
CAISRGQGSMNTEAFF
>.|TRBV7-3|.|TRBJ2-6|15
TGTGCCAGCAGCACAAGTGTTTCTGGGGCCAACGTCCTGACTTTC
CASSTSVSGANVLTF
>.|TRBV9|.|TRBJ2-7|16
TGTGCCAGCAGCGTAGGATCCAGCGGCAACTCCTACGAGCAGTACTTC
CASSVGSSGNSYEQYF
>.|TRBV5-6|TRBD2|TRBJ2-1|16
TGTGCCAGCAGCACTATTAGCGGGTGGGTGAAAAATGAGCAGTTCTTC
CASSTISGWVKNEQFF
>.|TRBV7-3|TRBD1|TRBJ2-1|15
TGTGCCAGCAGCTACCGGACAGGGGGCTACAATGAGCAGTTCTTC
CASSYRTGGYNEQFF
>.|TRBV5-5|TRBD1|TRBJ2-1|15
TGTGCCAGCAGCCCCCAAGGGGGCGCCTACAATGAGCAGTTCTTC
CASSPQGGAYNEQFF
>once|TRBV18|.|TRBJ1-1|16
TGTGCCAGCTCACCTCAATCGGGGGGCCTAAACACTGAAGCTTTCTTT
CASSPQSGGLNTEAFF
>.|TRBV4-3|.|TRBJ2-2|16
TGCGCCAGCAGCCAAGATACCGGACAGTACACCGGGGAGCTGTTTTTT
CASSQDTGQYTGELFF
>once|TRBV7-9|.|TRBJ1-2|13
TGTGCCAGCAGCTTACCCCCCTTACGGGGCTACACCTTC
CASSLPPLRGYTF
>.|TRBV5-1|.|TRBJ1-1|15
TGCGCCAGCAGCTTGGGCGGTACAGGGAACACTGAAGCTTTCTTT
CASSLGGTGNTEAFF
>.|TRBV6-1|TRBD2|TRBJ2-3|15
TGTGCCAGCAGTGAAAAAAGCGGGGGGGCCGATACGCAGTATTTT
CASSEKSGGADTQYF
>.|TRBV19|TRBD2|TRBJ2-5|14
TGTGCCAGTAGTATAGCGGGAGGGCCAGGGACCCAGTACTTC
CASSIAGGPGTQYF
>.|TRBV29-1|.|TRBJ1-1|12
TGCAGCGTTGATCAGGGTTTACCTGAAGCTTTCTTT
CSVDQGLPEAFF
>.|TRBV4-2|TRBD1|TRBJ1-1|16
TGTGCCAGCAGCCAGCCCGCCGGGACAGGGAACACTGAAGCTTTCTTT
CASSQPAGTGNTEAFF
>.|TRBV18|TRBD1|TRBJ1-4|16
TGTGCCAGCTCAGTACCGGGACAGGGGCAAGTCGGAAAACTGTTTTTT
CASSVPGQGQVGKLFF